Listed below are T cell receptor beta chains from one sample, sequenced in a study of Graves' ophthalmopathy and Graves' hyperthyroidism. Via MiXCR, TCRdb re-called the multiplex PCR reads, giving one row per CDR3 protein. In the table there are some 390,000 distinct CDR3 sequences, approximately 20% of which are singletons. The material sequenced was peripheral blood. All receptors derive from a woman younger than 30 with Graves' ophthalmopathy. The CDR3 runs from the conserved cysteine through the conserved F or W. D genes are given only for firm matches. Not every row has a clone size; where given, it reads once, few, many or a size class.

V: TRBV10-3
size: many
J: TRBJ1-2
D: TRBD1
CDR3: CAISQDRRYGYTF
DNA: TGTGCCATCAGCCAGGACAGGCGTTATGGCTACACCTTC

V: TRBV12-5
size: few
J: TRBJ1-6
D: NA
CDR3: CASVGPANSPLHF
DNA: TGTGCTAGTGTTGGGCCAGCCAATTCACCCCTCCACTTT

V: TRBV20-1
size: many
J: TRBJ2-7
D: TRBD1
CDR3: CSARDFTGGSYEQYF
DNA: TGCAGTGCTAGAGATTTTACAGGGGGCTCCTACGAGCAGTACTTC

V: TRBV6-2/TRBV6-3
size: many
J: TRBJ1-2
D: TRBD1
CDR3: CASSPLFGQGLTNYGYTF
DNA: TGTGCCAGCAGTCCTCTATTCGGACAGGGCCTAACTAACTATGGCTACACCTTC

V: TRBV19
size: many
J: TRBJ2-5
D: NA
CDR3: CASSRRQDQETQYF
DNA: TGTGCCAGTAGTAGAAGACAGGACCAAGAGACCCAGTACTTC

V: TRBV7-2
size: many
J: TRBJ1-1
D: TRBD1
CDR3: CASSLAIRQGNTEAFF
DNA: TGTGCCAGCAGCTTAGCGATAAGACAGGGGAACACTGAAGCTTTCTTT

V: TRBV10-3
size: many
J: TRBJ1-1
D: TRBD1
CDR3: CAIRIGGRNTEAFF
DNA: TGTGCTATCCGAATAGGGGGCAGAAACACTGAAGCTTTCTTT

V: TRBV12-3/TRBV12-4
size: many
J: TRBJ1-5
D: NA
CDR3: CASSQAGFHQPQHF
DNA: TGTGCCAGCAGTCAAGCAGGTTTCCATCAGCCCCAGCATTTT

V: TRBV9
size: many
J: TRBJ2-3
D: NA
CDR3: CASSVRGVRTDTQYF
DNA: TGTGCCAGCAGCGTACGAGGGGTTCGGACAGATACGCAGTATTTT

V: TRBV4-2
size: few
J: TRBJ2-7
D: NA
CDR3: CASSHWVGGSYEQYF
DNA: TGTGCCAGCAGCCATTGGGTTGGCGGCAGCTACGAGCAGTACTTC

V: TRBV6-2/TRBV6-3
size: many
J: TRBJ2-2
D: TRBD2
CDR3: CASWQRGVNTGELFF
DNA: TGTGCCAGCTGGCAGCGGGGGGTAAACACCGGGGAGCTGTTTTTT

V: TRBV6-2/TRBV6-3
size: many
J: TRBJ2-5
D: TRBD2
CDR3: CAGGTRETQYF
DNA: TGTGCCGGCGGGACTAGAGAGACCCAGTACTTC

V: TRBV20-1
size: many
J: TRBJ1-2
D: NA
CDR3: CSAPTTGRHIGYTF
DNA: TGCAGTGCACCGACCACAGGGAGGCACATTGGCTACACCTTC

V: TRBV7-2
size: few
J: TRBJ2-7
D: NA
CDR3: CASSLESEKQYF
DNA: TGTGCCAGCAGCTTAGAGTCAGAGAAGCAGTACTTC

V: TRBV12-3/TRBV12-4
size: NA
J: TRBJ2-2
D: TRBD1
CDR3: CASSHDRGNTGELFF
DNA: TGTGCCAGCAGCCATGACAGGGGGAACACCGGGGAGCTGTTTTTT

V: TRBV7-2
size: few
J: TRBJ1-5
D: NA
CDR3: CASSGGRGLQQPQHF
DNA: TGTGCCAGCAGCGGGGGGCGGGGATTGCAACAGCCCCAGCATTTT

V: TRBV5-8
size: many
J: TRBJ2-7
D: TRBD2
CDR3: CASSQGLANEQYF
DNA: TGTGCCAGCAGCCAGGGACTAGCAAACGAGCAGTACTTC

V: TRBV7-9
size: many
J: TRBJ2-7
D: NA
CDR3: CASSLSGVSYEQYF
DNA: TGTGCCAGCAGCTTATCGGGGGTCTCCTACGAGCAGTACTTC

V: TRBV15
size: many
J: TRBJ2-5
D: TRBD2
CDR3: CATSLERGLKGTQYF
DNA: TGTGCCACCTCCTTGGAGCGGGGGTTGAAGGGGACCCAGTACTTC

V: TRBV11-3
size: many
J: TRBJ1-6
D: NA
CDR3: CASSLWGGESDELNSPLHF
DNA: TGTGCCAGCAGCTTGTGGGGAGGGGAAAGTGACGAACTTAATTCACCCCTCCACTTT

V: TRBV5-5
size: many
J: TRBJ2-7
D: NA
CDR3: CASSFTPREQYF
DNA: TGTGCCAGCAGCTTTACACCTCGGGAGCAGTACTTC

V: TRBV6-5
size: many
J: TRBJ2-4
D: TRBD1
CDR3: CASSYSIGTEAKNIQYF
DNA: TGTGCCAGCAGTTACTCGATAGGGACAGAAGCCAAAAACATTCAGTACTTC

V: TRBV2
size: many
J: TRBJ1-1
D: TRBD1
CDR3: CASTRFLPGQGMGTEAFF
DNA: TGTGCCAGCACCCGCTTTTTACCGGGACAGGGGATGGGCACTGAAGCTTTCTTT

V: TRBV6-2/TRBV6-3
size: many
J: TRBJ1-2
D: NA
CDR3: CASSLTENYGYTF
DNA: TGTGCCAGCAGTTTGACAGAGAACTATGGCTACACCTTC

V: TRBV24-1
size: many
J: TRBJ1-5
D: NA
CDR3: CATSESGGALNQPQHF
DNA: TGTGCCACCAGTGAGTCTGGGGGGGCCCTCAATCAGCCCCAGCATTTT

V: TRBV10-3
size: many
J: TRBJ2-7
D: NA
CDR3: CAITRLRQAAPYEQYF
DNA: TGTGCCATCACTAGACTTAGACAGGCCGCCCCCTACGAGCAGTACTTC

V: TRBV7-2
size: many
J: TRBJ1-1
D: TRBD1
CDR3: CASSSQGSSTEAFF
DNA: TGTGCCAGCAGCTCACAGGGGAGCTCCACTGAAGCTTTCTTT

V: TRBV12-3/TRBV12-4
size: many
J: TRBJ2-2
D: NA
CDR3: CASKATVRATAGELFF
DNA: TGTGCCAGCAAGGCTACAGTCAGGGCGACGGCCGGGGAGCTGTTTTTT

V: TRBV10-3
size: many
J: TRBJ1-5
D: TRBD1
CDR3: CAIGTVNEPQHF
DNA: TGTGCCATCGGGACAGTTAATGAGCCCCAGCATTTT

V: TRBV7-6
size: many
J: TRBJ2-7
D: TRBD1
CDR3: CASSFSDRGYEQYF
DNA: TGTGCCAGCAGCTTCAGTGACAGGGGGTACGAGCAGTACTTC

V: TRBV11-2
size: many
J: TRBJ1-1
D: NA
CDR3: CASSPPPNTEAFF
DNA: TGTGCCAGCAGCCCCCCTCCGAACACTGAAGCTTTCTTT

V: TRBV29-1
size: many
J: TRBJ1-1
D: NA
CDR3: CSVVVRTRHQGAFF
DNA: TGCAGCGTTGTGGTCCGGACACGACACCAGGGAGCTTTCTTT

V: TRBV19
size: many
J: TRBJ1-6
D: NA
CDR3: CASRYIFREANSPLHF
DNA: TGTGCCAGTAGATACATTTTCCGGGAGGCCAATTCACCCCTCCACTTT

V: TRBV12-3/TRBV12-4
size: many
J: TRBJ1-3
D: TRBD1
CDR3: CASSAGTGRSGNTIYF
DNA: TGTGCCAGCAGTGCCGGGACAGGGAGGTCTGGAAACACCATATATTTT

V: TRBV28
size: many
J: TRBJ1-6
D: NA
CDR3: CASSLGPRFYNSPLHF
DNA: TGTGCCAGCAGTCTGGGGCCCCGCTTTTATAATTCACCCCTCCACTTT

V: TRBV6-5
size: many
J: TRBJ1-3
D: NA
CDR3: CASSYSSSGNTIYF
DNA: TGTGCCAGCAGTTACTCGTCCTCGGGAAACACCATATATTTT